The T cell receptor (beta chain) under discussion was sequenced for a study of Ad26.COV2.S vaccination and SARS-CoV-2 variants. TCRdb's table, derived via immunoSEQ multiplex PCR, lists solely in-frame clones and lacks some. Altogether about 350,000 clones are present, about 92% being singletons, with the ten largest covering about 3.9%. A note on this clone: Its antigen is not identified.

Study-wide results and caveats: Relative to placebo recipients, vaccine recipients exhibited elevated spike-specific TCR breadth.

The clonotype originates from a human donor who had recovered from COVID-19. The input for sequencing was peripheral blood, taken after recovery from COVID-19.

The CDR3, as DNA: TGTGCCAGCAGTTACGATGCAAAAGGGCAAGAGACCCAGTACTTC. It specifies CASSYDAKGQETQYF. The V gene is TRBV6-2 or TRBV6-3, the J gene TRBJ2-5; D is unclear. V lost 2 bases and J 2 bases, leaving 12 bases between the germline ends. Germline lookup yields CDR1 MNHEY and CDR2 SVGEGT. This CDR3 contains 15 residues.